This TCR beta chain was recovered during a study of tissue T cells after allogeneic stem cell transplantation. This clone has more than one count but fewer than ten. Mouse gene names and germline throughout. The CDR3 end is not reached by the read, which stops 1 residue before it; the germline J gene fills it in. Trimming cost V 4 bases and J 2 bases; bases outside gene matches: 7. The V gene's germline CDR1 is SGHND and CDR2 FRSKSL. The CDR3 length is 16 residues. Sequenced by immunoSEQ multiplex PCR; TCRdb stores in-frame clones only, minus some. This table holds about 6,700 clones, more than 40% found once. Time point meaning: mouse harvest day 7 after allogeneic transplant. The graft held 10^6 splenic CD5+ T cells and 10^7 T-cell-depleted bone marrow cells. Tissues came from B6→BALB/c major-mismatch GVHD mice at day 7 or 14.

Sequencing was carried out using gut tissue. The genes are TRBV15 and TRBJ2-7; 11 nucleotides align to TRBD2. This sequence originates from a female BALB/c mouse given C57BL/6 T cells with graft-versus-host disease after an allogeneic hematopoietic cell transplant. The DNA read from the CDR3 is TGTGCCAGCAGTTCCGGACTGGGGGGCGCCCCCTATGAACAGTAC. This codes for CASSSGLGGAPYEQY. The full CDR3 protein is CASSSGLGGAPYEQYF. Full variable domain (rest looked up from reference TRBV15 and TRBJ2-7): DAGVTQTPRHEVAEKGQTIILKCEPVSGHNDLFWYRQTKIQGLELLSYFRSKSLMEDGGAFKDRFKAEMLNSSFSTLKIQPTEPKDSAVYLCASSSGLGGAPYEQYFGPGTRLTVL.